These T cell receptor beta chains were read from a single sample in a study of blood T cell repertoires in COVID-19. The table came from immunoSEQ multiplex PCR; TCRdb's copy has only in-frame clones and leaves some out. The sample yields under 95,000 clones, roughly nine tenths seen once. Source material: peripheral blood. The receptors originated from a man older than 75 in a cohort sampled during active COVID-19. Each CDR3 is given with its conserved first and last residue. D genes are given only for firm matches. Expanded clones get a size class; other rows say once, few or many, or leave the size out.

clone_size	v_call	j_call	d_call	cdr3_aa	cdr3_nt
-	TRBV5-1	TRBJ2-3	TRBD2	CASSLGGTSGVDTQYF	TGCGCCAGCAGCTTGGGAGGGACTAGCGGGGTAGATACGCAGTATTTT
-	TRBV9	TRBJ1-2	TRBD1	CASRQGDGYTF	TGTGCCAGCAGACAGGGGGATGGCTACACCTTC
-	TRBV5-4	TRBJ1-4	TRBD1	CASSSGGATGEKLFF	TGTGCCAGCAGCTCAGGGGGCGCGACGGGTGAAAAACTGTTTTTT
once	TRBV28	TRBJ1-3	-	CASSLDRNRNTIYF	TGTGCCAGCAGTTTAGACAGGAATCGAAACACCATATATTTT
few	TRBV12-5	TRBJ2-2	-	CASARTAGGTGELFF	TGTGCTAGTGCCAGAACCGCGGGCGGGACCGGGGAGCTGTTTTTT
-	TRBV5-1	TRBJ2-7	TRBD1	CASSAPGQKNEQYF	TGCGCCAGCAGCGCTCCGGGACAGAAGAACGAGCAGTACTTC
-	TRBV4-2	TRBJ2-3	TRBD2	CASSQDRASGQLGAQYF	TGTGCCAGCAGCCAAGATAGGGCTAGCGGACAATTAGGGGCGCAGTATTTT
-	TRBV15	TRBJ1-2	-	CATSRNKPGLGGSYTF	TGTGCCACCAGCAGGAATAAACCAGGCCTAGGGGGAAGCTACACCTTC
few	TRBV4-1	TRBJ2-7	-	CASSQDPIYRDTIVMGEQYF	TGCGCCAGCAGCCAAGACCCAATCTACCGGGACACGATTGTGATGGGCGAGCAGTACTTC
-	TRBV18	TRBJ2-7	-	CASSAGPTREQYF	TGTGCCAGCTCAGCGGGACCGACGAGGGAGCAGTACTTC
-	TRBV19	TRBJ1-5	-	CASSLTGGIQPQHF	TGTGCCAGTAGTTTAACGGGGGGGATTCAGCCCCAGCATTTT
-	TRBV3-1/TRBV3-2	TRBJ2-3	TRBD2	CASSQDGGLAGGRAQYF	TGTGCCAGCAGCCAAGATGGCGGACTAGCGGGGGGACGGGCGCAGTATTTT
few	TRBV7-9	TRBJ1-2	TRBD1	CASSERDRRTYGYTF	TGTGCCAGCAGCGAAAGGGACAGGCGAACCTATGGCTACACCTTC
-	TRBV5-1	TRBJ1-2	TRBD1	CASSLDRGRGYTF	TGCGCCAGCAGCTTGGACAGGGGTAGGGGCTACACCTTC
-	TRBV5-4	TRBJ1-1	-	CASSWLGRATEAFF	TGTGCCAGCAGCTGGCTCGGGAGGGCTACTGAAGCTTTCTTT
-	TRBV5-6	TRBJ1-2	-	CASSFATANYGYTF	TGTGCCAGCAGCTTTGCGACAGCTAACTATGGCTACACCTTC
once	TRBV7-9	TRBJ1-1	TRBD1	CASPEGSGQETEAFF	TGTGCCAGCCCTGAGGGCTCCGGACAGGAGACTGAAGCTTTCTTT
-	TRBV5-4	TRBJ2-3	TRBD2	CASSSSRGSTDTQYF	TGTGCCAGCAGCTCTTCGCGGGGGAGCACAGATACGCAGTATTTT
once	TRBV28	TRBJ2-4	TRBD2	CASMGGTGFTKNIQYF	TGTGCCAGCATGGGAGGGACGGGGTTTACCAAAAACATTCAGTACTTC
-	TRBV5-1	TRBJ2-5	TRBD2	CASSLRLAGLETQYF	TGCGCCAGCAGCTTGAGACTAGCGGGGCTAGAGACCCAGTACTTC
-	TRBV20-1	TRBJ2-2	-	CSASASARGGTGELFF	TGCAGTGCTAGTGCTTCGGCTAGAGGGGGCACCGGGGAGCTGTTTTTT
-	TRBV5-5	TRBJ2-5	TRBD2	CASSPGLAGAKETQYF	TGTGCCAGCAGTCCTGGGCTAGCGGGGGCTAAAGAGACCCAGTACTTC
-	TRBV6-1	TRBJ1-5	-	CASSDNRQPQHF	TGTGCCAGCAGTGATAACAGGCAGCCCCAGCATTTT
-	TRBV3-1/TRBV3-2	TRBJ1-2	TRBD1	CASRVGTGKGYTF	TGTGCCAGCAGGGTGGGGACAGGGAAGGGCTACACCTTC
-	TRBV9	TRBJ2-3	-	CASSTFGQLSTDTQYF	TGTGCCAGCAGCACCTTCGGACAGTTAAGCACAGATACGCAGTATTTT
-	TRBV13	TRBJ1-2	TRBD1	CASSSTGRGYTF	TGTGCCAGCAGCTCGACAGGGAGGGGCTACACCTTC
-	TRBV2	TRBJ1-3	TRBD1	CASSVDRGGFGNTIYF	TGTGCCAGCAGTGTGGACAGGGGTGGCTTTGGAAACACCATATATTTT
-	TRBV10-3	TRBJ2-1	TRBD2	CAISDRAGGNEQFF	TGTGCCATCAGTGACCGAGCGGGGGGCAATGAGCAGTTCTTC
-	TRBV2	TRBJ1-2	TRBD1	CASSPGQGDYGYTF	TGTGCCAGCAGCCCGGGACAGGGGGACTATGGCTACACCTTC
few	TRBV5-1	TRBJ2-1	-	CASGTMPSRNEQFF	TGCGCCAGCGGGACAATGCCCTCGAGAAATGAGCAGTTCTTC
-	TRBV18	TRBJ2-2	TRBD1	CASSLWTGTTTGELFF	TGTGCCAGCTCACTCTGGACAGGGACAACCACCGGGGAGCTGTTTTTT
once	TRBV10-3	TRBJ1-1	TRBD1	CAISESLGQGQTNTEAFF	TGTGCCATCAGTGAGTCGTTAGGACAGGGACAAACGAACACTGAAGCTTTCTTT
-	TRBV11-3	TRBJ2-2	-	CASSPGNPTGELFF	TGTGCCAGCAGCCCCGGGAACCCAACCGGGGAGCTGTTTTTT
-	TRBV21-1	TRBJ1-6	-	CARDPTVITLHF	TGTGCCAGGGACCCGACAGTTATTACCCTCCACTTT
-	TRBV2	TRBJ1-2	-	CASSEQGHGYTF	TGTGCCAGCAGTGAACAGGGTCATGGCTACACCTTC
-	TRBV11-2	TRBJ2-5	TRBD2	CASTLSSQRGVQETQYF	TGTGCCAGCACCTTATCCTCCCAGCGGGGGGTGCAGGAGACCCAGTACTTC
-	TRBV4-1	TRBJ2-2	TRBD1	CASRRPGTGTGELFF	TGCGCCAGCAGACGCCCCGGGACAGGCACCGGGGAGCTGTTTTTT
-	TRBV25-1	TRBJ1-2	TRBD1	CASSELGQGSRGYTF	TGTGCCAGCAGTGAATTGGGACAGGGAAGTCGTGGCTACACCTTC
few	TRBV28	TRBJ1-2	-	CASSLFGGSSGYTF	TGTGCCAGCAGTCTCTTCGGGGGTAGTAGTGGCTACACCTTC
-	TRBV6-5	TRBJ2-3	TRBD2	CAIPGGGTDTQYF	TGTGCCATTCCGGGGGGAGGTACAGATACGCAGTATTTT
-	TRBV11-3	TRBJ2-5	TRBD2	CASSPSGGIQETQYF	TGTGCCAGCAGCCCGAGCGGGGGAATCCAAGAGACCCAGTACTTC
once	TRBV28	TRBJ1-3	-	CASSPTSSGNTIYF	TGTGCCAGCAGTCCGACTAGCTCTGGAAACACCATATATTTT
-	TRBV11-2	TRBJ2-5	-	CASSLEGFQETQYF	TGTGCCAGCAGCTTAGAGGGCTTCCAAGAGACCCAGTACTTC
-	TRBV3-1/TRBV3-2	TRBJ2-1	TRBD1	CASSQEPNRDRGYNEQFF	TGTGCCAGCAGCCAAGAGCCAAACCGGGACAGGGGTTACAATGAGCAGTTCTTC
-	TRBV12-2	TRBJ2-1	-	CRGRGLYNEQFF	TGCCGGGGGCGGGGACTATACAATGAGCAGTTCTTC
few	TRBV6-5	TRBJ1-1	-	CASSSGQLPTEAFF	TGTGCCAGCAGTTCAGGACAGCTACCCACTGAAGCTTTCTTT